The sequence of this T cell receptor beta chain was determined in a study of CD8 T cells in ankylosing spondylitis. Overall study results and limits: A TCR beta motif made of fewer than ten highly homologous variants seemed typical of ankylosing spondylitis blood.

This clonotype was detected only a few times. Its antigen remains unidentified. The germline gives CDR1 SEHNR, CDR2 FQNEAQ (reference sequence). The CDR3 extends over 15 amino acids. The V end lost 5 bases, the J end lost 4 bases, and 18 bases lay between the germline ends. MiXCR was run by TCRdb on the 5' RACE reads, yielding one entry per CDR3 protein. This sample carries some 700,000 distinct CDR3 sequences, around 17% of them seen once, and the ten largest clones take around a fifth. This chain uses TRBV7-9 with TRBJ2-7; D is unresolved. The sequence was collected from a male donor with ankylosing spondylitis. The specimen sequenced was blood, either unsorted or a sorted T cell fraction (not recorded which). This CDR3 reads CASSPRTGLGYEQYF. CDR3 in DNA: TGTGCCAGCAGCCCCAGGACGGGCCTAGGGTACGAGCAGTACTTC.